Reported below is one T cell receptor (beta chain). The data are from a study of OX40 agonist ivuxolimab in advanced cancers. Study-wide background: The study gave patients intravenous ivuxolimab at 0.01 to 10 mg/kg every 2 weeks.

Blood got drawn at baseline, again on cycle 4 day 1, and then on cycle 7 day 1. The repertoire was sequenced with immunoSEQ multiplex PCR; TCRdb's copy has only in-frame clones and lacks some. The sample has tens of thousands of clones, about four fifths seen once; the top ten hold approximately 1%. Per germline, CDR1 LNHDA and CDR2 SQIVND (reference sequence). The CDR3 has 13 residues. V lost 4 bases, J lost 6 bases, and 10 bases lay in between. Here the sequenced sample was CD4+ or CD8+ T cells sorted from blood, taken in a trial of the OX40 agonist ivuxolimab. The V call is TRBV19, the J call TRBJ2-1; D is perhaps TRBD1 or TRBD2 (5 bases each). This TCR derives from an adult with an advanced solid tumor such as melanoma, head and neck, liver or kidney cancer. CDR3 nucleotides: TGTGCCAGTAGTACCCCGGGGCCCAATGAGCAGTTCTTC. It encodes CASSTPGPNEQFF.